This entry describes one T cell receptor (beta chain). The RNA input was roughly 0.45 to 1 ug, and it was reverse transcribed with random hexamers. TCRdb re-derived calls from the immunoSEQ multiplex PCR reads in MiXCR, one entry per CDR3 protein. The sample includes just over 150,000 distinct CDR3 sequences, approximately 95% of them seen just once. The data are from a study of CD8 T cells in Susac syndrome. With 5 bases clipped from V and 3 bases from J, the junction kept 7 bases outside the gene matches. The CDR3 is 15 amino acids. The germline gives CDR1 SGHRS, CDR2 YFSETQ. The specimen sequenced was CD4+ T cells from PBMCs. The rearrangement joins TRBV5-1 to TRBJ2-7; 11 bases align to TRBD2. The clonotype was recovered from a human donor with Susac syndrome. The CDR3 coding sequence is TGCGCCAGCAGACCTAGGACTAGCGGGTTCTACGAGCAGTACTTC. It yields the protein CASRPRTSGFYEQYF.